This entry lists 25 T cell receptor beta chains sequenced from one sample in a study of human T cells and chemical hapten exposure. TCRdb re-called the RACE reads with MiXCR, one entry per CDR3 protein. Of fewer than 55,000 distinct CDR3 sequences listed, 9.9% were seen once; the top ten hold about 15%. As for time point: patch test 3, about 24 weeks after DPC sensitization. Sample treatment: therapeutic diphenylcyclopropenone sensitization with weekly scalp DPC. The specimen was whole blood, collected in connection with sensitization to the hapten diphenylcyclopropenone (DPC). The receptors originated from a woman aged 40 to 50 with alopecia areata. Some clones in this sample may be carry-over from other donors' samples.

There are a few counts of this clonotype. V usage is TRBV2 and J usage is TRBJ2-3; TRBD1 agrees at 7 bases. With V trimmed by 7 bases and J by 4 bases, 5 bases remained unmatched. This CDR3 is built from 13 residues. Germline loops: CDR1 SNHLY, CDR2 FYNNEI. CDR3 protein: CASKTQGADTQYF. The CDR3 DNA sequence: TGTGCCAGCAAAACGCAGGGGGCAGATACGCAGTATTTT.

This chain links TRBV5-5 with TRBJ1-5; 9 nucleotides align to TRBD1. The CDR3 is 15 residues long. V trimming: 4 bases; J trimming: 7 bases; junction bases outside the gene matches: 9. Looked up from germline, CDR1 is SGHKS and CDR2 is YYEKEE (reference sequence). The CDR3 region has the DNA TGTGCCAGCAGCCTGGGGACAGGGTCGGGACAGCCCCAGCATTTT. Translating it yields CASSLGTGSGQPQHF. Looking up the rest from reference TRBV5-5 and TRBJ1-5 gives the full variable domain: DAGVTQSPTHLIKTRGQQVTLRCSPISGHKSVSWYQQVLGQGPQFIFQYYEKEERGRGNFPDRFSARQFPNYSSELNVNALLLGDSALYLCASSLGTGSGQPQHFGDGTRLSIL.

This clonotype was picked up many times. The rearrangement uses TRBV2 and TRBJ2-2; no clear D gene. The germline V and J ends were trimmed by 9 bases and 7 bases, with 12 bases remaining between them. Germline V lookup: CDR1 SNHLY, CDR2 FYNNEI. The CDR3 is 12 residues long. CDR3 DNA: TGTGCCAGTCGAGCCGACGGCGGGGAGCTGTTTTTT. Amino acid sequence: CASRADGGELFF.

This clonotype was recorded a few times. The chain employs TRBV4-2 and TRBJ2-5; D is unclear. This CDR3 has 14 residues. From germline, CDR1 is LGHNA and CDR2 YNFKEQ. Trimming stripped 0 bases from V and 3 bases from J, with 8 bases between. The CDR3 is CASSQEVLEETQYF. For the CDR3, the DNA is TGTGCCAGCAGCCAAGAAGTACTCGAAGAGACCCAGTACTTC.

In its sample, this clonotype was seen a few times. J is TRBJ2-7 and V is TRBV5-4; 10 bases match TRBD1. The CDR3 runs to 16 residues. The germline CDR1 and CDR2 sequences are SGHNT and YYREEE (reference sequence). V lost 4 bases and J lost 3; bases outside the gene matches: 10. CDR3 sequence: CASSVGHWDRGYEQYF. The CDR3 DNA sequence: TGTGCCAGCAGCGTAGGCCATTGGGACAGGGGCTACGAGCAGTACTTC.

This clonotype has just a few counts. The chain has TRBV2 and TRBJ2-5, with 9 bases aligning to TRBD1. Losses at the gene ends were 11 bases for V and 7 bases for J; bases not matched to a gene: 11. This CDR3 contains 13 residues. Germline V lookup: CDR1 SNHLY, CDR2 FYNNEI. CDR3 sequence (DNA): TGTGCCGGCGACCGGGACAGGGCATCGACCCAGTACTTC. Residues: CAGDRDRASTQYF.

The table lists this clonotype with a few counts. The chain couples TRBV4-1 to TRBJ2-5; D remains ambiguous. Trimming removed 0 bases from V and 7 bases from J, with 15 bases in between. Germline V CDR1 and CDR2: MGHRA, YSYEKL. This CDR3 has 15 amino acids. The CDR3 reads CASSQEQDPWGTQYF. As DNA, the CDR3 is TGCGCCAGCAGCCAAGAGCAGGACCCCTGGGGGACCCAGTACTTC.

The chain couples TRBV12-3 or TRBV12-4 to TRBJ1-1; TRBD1 matches at 7 bases. After removal of 6 bases from V and 6 bases from J, the junction contained 10 bases not matched to a gene. The CDR3 length is 14 residues. The CDR3 nucleotides read TGTGCCAGCAGGATACAGGGGAGAGGGCCTGAAGCTTTCTTT. This codes for CASRIQGRGPEAFF.

This sequence joins TRBV19 and TRBJ2-7; TRBD1 might be the D (6 bases). The CDR3 sequence is 15 residues long. The V and J ends lost 6 bases and 3 bases respectively, with 18 bases between them. Germline V CDR1 and CDR2: LNHDA, SQIVND (reference sequence). The CDR3: CASSPKGEIFYEQYF. CDR3 DNA: TGTGCCAGTAGCCCCAAGGGGGAAATTTTCTACGAGCAGTACTTC.

This clonotype was recorded many times. The chain employs TRBV12-3 or TRBV12-4 and TRBJ1-2, with 8 bases that match TRBD1. The CDR3 covers 14 residues. V was clipped by 5 bases and J by 5 bases; unmatched bases: 7. CDR3 in DNA: TGTGCCAGCAGTACACGGACAGGGTCTTATGGCTACACCTTC. This sequence encodes CASSTRTGSYGYTF.

This clonotype occurred a few times. The chain employs TRBV5-4 and TRBJ2-3, with a weak D call TRBD1 (6 bases). The length of the CDR3 is 15 residues. Deletions cut 0 bases from V and 2 bases from J, with 10 bases between. CDR1 SGHNT and CDR2 YYREEE come from the germline V gene (reference sequence). The CDR3 DNA sequence: TGTGCCAGCAGCTTGGCCAGGGGATACACAGATACGCAGTATTTT. Translation: CASSLARGYTDTQYF. Together with reference TRBV5-4 and TRBJ2-3, the CDR3 gives the full variable domain: ETGVTQSPTHLIKTRGQQVTLRCSSQSGHNTVSWYQQALGQGPQFIFQYYREEENGRGNFPPRFSGLQFPNYSSELNVNALELDDSALYLCASSLARGYTDTQYFGPGTRLTVL.

There are many counts of this clonotype. The genes are TRBV6-6 and TRBJ2-3; D gene uncertain. Germline loops: CDR1 MNHNY, CDR2 SVGAGI (reference sequence). This CDR3 comprises 12 residues. V shed 7 bases and J shed 4 bases, with 9 bases lying between them. CDR3 DNA sequence: TGTGCCAGCAACCACTTCGCAGATACGCAGTATTTT. This translates into CASNHFADTQYF.

This clonotype was recorded many times. The V gene is TRBV5-7, the J gene TRBJ2-5, with TRBD2 matching over 7 bases. TRBV5-7 carries the ORF label, with uncertain function. The CDR3 consists of 14 residues. The V and J ends lost 6 bases and 3 bases, in that order; junction bases with no gene match: 8. This CDR3 is CASNSRTSKETQYF. The CDR3 bases are TGTGCCAGCAATTCGCGGACTAGTAAAGAGACCCAGTACTTC.

CDR3 loop: CASRTGGSVTGELFF. The CDR3 coding sequence is TGTGCCAGCAGAACTGGAGGGTCGGTCACCGGGGAGCTGTTTTTT. The rearrangement joins TRBV7-6 to TRBJ2-2, with D possibly being TRBD2 (6 bases). The CDR3 runs to 15 residues. Germline values: CDR1 SGHVS, CDR2 FNYEAQ. Trimming removed 6 bases from V and 4 bases from J, with 15 bases in between.

This clonotype was seen at least ten times. The CDR3 reads CASGNQTGVREQYF. CDR3 nucleotides: TGTGCTAGTGGTAACCAGACAGGGGTGCGGGAGCAGTACTTC. V gene TRBV12-5 combines with J gene TRBJ2-7, with TRBD1 matching over 8 bases. Germline V lookup: CDR1 LGHNT, CDR2 FRNRAP. V was pared by 5 bases and J by 7 bases, with 10 bases of the junction left unmatched. The CDR3 is 14 amino acids.

This rearrangement joins TRBV5-8 to TRBJ2-7; D uncertain. Trimming took 6 bases from V and 2 from J, leaving 12 bases between them. The CDR3 contains 13 residues. Per the germline V gene, CDR1 is SGHTS and CDR2 is YDEGEE. The CDR3 region has the DNA TGTGCCAGCATGGGCAGCCCAACCTACGAGCAGTACTTC. Encoded protein: CASMGSPTYEQYF.

This clonotype has at least ten counts. The rearrangement joins TRBV7-8 to TRBJ2-7; TRBD2 matches 7 bases. J was trimmed by 9 bases and V by 1 base; bases with no gene match: 12. CDR1 and CDR2 from the germline V gene are SGHVS and FQNEAQ. The CDR3 covers 15 residues. CDR3 coding DNA: TGTGCCAGCAGCTTAGTGGGAGGGTCCGTTGGTACGCAGTACTTC. It specifies CASSLVGGSVGTQYF.

In its sample, this clonotype was seen many times. The chain is built from TRBV12-3 or TRBV12-4 and TRBJ2-5; TRBD1 matches at 7 bases. Losses at the gene ends were 3 bases for V and 3 bases for J; bases not matched to a gene: 7. This CDR3 has 15 amino acids. The CDR3 protein is CASSFPPRGKETQYF. CDR3 coding DNA: TGTGCCAGCAGTTTCCCCCCCAGGGGGAAAGAGACCCAGTACTTC.

In its sample, this clonotype was seen a few times. V usage is TRBV18 and J usage is TRBJ1-5, with 7 positions matching TRBD1. CDR3 size: 15 residues. The germline V gene encodes CDR1 KGHSH and CDR2 LQKENI. V lost 1 base and J lost 1; bases outside the gene matches: 1. The CDR3 nucleotides read TGTGCCAGCTCACCACAGGGGGCGAGCAATCAGCCCCAGCATTTT. Translating it yields CASSPQGASNQPQHF.

In this sample, this clonotype turned up many times. V is TRBV12-3 or TRBV12-4 and J is TRBJ2-5; D possibly matches TRBD1 or TRBD2 (5 bases each). The length of the CDR3 is 13 residues. V lost 2 bases and J lost 4, with 8 bases in between. CDR3 coding DNA: TGTGCCAGCAGTTTACGGGGCGGAGAGACCCAGTACTTC. It translates to CASSLRGGETQYF.

J is TRBJ1-5 and V is TRBV6-1; D perhaps matches TRBD1 (5 bases). The CDR3 sequence is 15 residues long. Germline loops: CDR1 MNHNS, CDR2 SASEGT. Trimming stripped 3 bases from V and 2 bases from J, with 11 bases between. CDR3 DNA sequence: TGTGCCAGCAGTGATCGGACAATGGGCAATCAGCCCCAGCATTTT. Its translation: CASSDRTMGNQPQHF.

This clonotype was observed once. The CDR3 DNA reads TGTGCCAGCAGCTTAAGGGCTTACAATCAGCCCCAGCATTTT. Translation gives CASSLRAYNQPQHF. The gene calls are TRBV7-8 and TRBJ1-5, with no clear D. The ends were cut back, 2 bases at V and 3 bases at J, with 8 bases in the middle. Germline V lookup: CDR1 SGHVS, CDR2 FQNEAQ. This CDR3 has 14 residues.

There are a few counts of this clonotype. Here the CDR3 DNA reads TGTGCCTGGAGTGTTGAGGGGACGAGCAATCAGCCCCAGCATTTT. It yields the protein CAWSVEGTSNQPQHF. This rearrangement joins TRBV30 to TRBJ1-5; a possible D gene is TRBD1 (5 bases). V was cut by 0 bases and J by 1 base, with 10 bases left in between. The CDR3 runs 15 residues. Germline-derived CDR1 and CDR2 are GTSNPN and SVGIG (reference sequence).

This clonotype was detected only a few times. The gene calls are TRBV29-1 and TRBJ2-7; D not resolved. Trimming took off 6 bases at V and 0 bases at J, with 9 bases between the two ends. CDR1 and CDR2 from the germline V gene are SQVTM and ANQGSEA. The CDR3 extends over 12 amino acids. For the CDR3, the DNA is TGCAGCGTGAACAGTTTCTCCTACGAGCAGTACTTC. Its protein is CSVNSFSYEQYF.

Only a few counts were recorded for this clonotype. V and J are TRBV4-2 and TRBJ1-2; D is possibly TRBD1 (5 bases). The V end was cut by 4 bases, the J end by 4 bases, with 28 bases between. The CDR3 loop spans 19 amino acids. The germline V gene has CDR1 LGHNA and CDR2 YNFKEQ. The CDR3 protein is CASSRRVAVTRTQSYGYTF. As DNA, the CDR3 is TGTGCCAGCAGCCGGAGGGTAGCCGTAACGAGGACACAAAGCTATGGCTACACCTTC.